The present T cell receptor (beta chain) was sequenced within a study of T cell repertoires in cytomegalovirus infection. The length of the CDR3 is 16 residues. V lost 1 base and J 3 bases, leaving 15 bases between the germline ends. Germline CDR1 LGHNT, CDR2 FRNRAP. This clonotype has more than one count but fewer than ten. TCRdb used MiXCR to reprocess the reads, holding one entry per CDR3 protein. The table shows some 170,000 distinct CDR3 sequences, with about 15% occurring only once. What was sequenced was CD8+ T cells from PBMCs. The chain links TRBV12-5 to TRBJ1-2; the D is unclear. The origin of this receptor is a human donor in good health (CMV status not recorded). Some clones in this sample may be carry-over from other donors' samples. CDR3 sequence: CASGLEGSAQDYGYTF. CDR3 in DNA: TGTGCTAGTGGTTTGGAAGGGTCGGCTCAGGACTATGGCTACACCTTC.